These T cell receptor beta chains were read from a single sample in a study of blood T cell repertoires in COVID-19. Using immunoSEQ multiplex PCR, the repertoire was profiled, and TCRdb retains in-frame clones only, with some absent. The sample records 150,000 to 200,000 clones, less than 90% being singletons. The sequenced sample was peripheral blood. The receptors here all came from a man aged 70 or older with active or convalescent COVID-19. The CDR3 runs from the conserved cysteine through the conserved F or W. Fields, in order: D gene, V gene, J gene, clone size, CDR3 protein, CDR3 DNA. D genes are given only for firm matches. Where a row states a size, it is once, few, many or the class of an expanded clone; other rows omit it.

D gene: TRBD2; V gene: TRBV5-4; J gene: TRBJ2-1; clone size: NA; CDR3 protein: CASSPLAGGSPYNEQFF; CDR3 DNA: TGTGCCAGCAGCCCGCTAGCGGGAGGGTCCCCCTACAATGAGCAGTTCTTC
D gene: TRBD1; V gene: TRBV7-2; J gene: TRBJ1-4; clone size: few; CDR3 protein: CASGQGAVEKLFF; CDR3 DNA: TGTGCCAGCGGACAGGGGGCTGTTGAAAAACTGTTTTTT
D gene: TRBD2; V gene: TRBV6-5; J gene: TRBJ2-3; clone size: NA; CDR3 protein: CASMMGLAGSDTQYF; CDR3 DNA: TGTGCCAGCATGATGGGACTAGCGGGATCCGATACGCAGTATTTT
D gene: NA; V gene: TRBV7-2; J gene: TRBJ2-3; clone size: NA; CDR3 protein: CASSFNDRDTQYF; CDR3 DNA: TGTGCCAGCAGCTTCAATGATCGGGATACGCAGTATTTT
D gene: TRBD1; V gene: TRBV11-2; J gene: TRBJ1-2; clone size: NA; CDR3 protein: CASSLSTAGQGAHTF; CDR3 DNA: TGTGCCAGCAGCTTATCTACGGCGGGACAGGGGGCCCACACCTTC
D gene: NA; V gene: TRBV6-4; J gene: TRBJ1-1; clone size: NA; CDR3 protein: CASSDSGRRAGEAFF; CDR3 DNA: TGTGCCAGCAGTGACTCGGGACGGCGGGCGGGAGAAGCTTTCTTT
D gene: TRBD1; V gene: TRBV5-1; J gene: TRBJ1-1; clone size: NA; CDR3 protein: CASSWGQGNTEAFF; CDR3 DNA: TGCGCCAGCAGCTGGGGACAGGGGAACACTGAAGCTTTCTTT
D gene: TRBD1; V gene: TRBV10-3; J gene: TRBJ2-2; clone size: NA; CDR3 protein: CAISVRSGGNTGELFF; CDR3 DNA: TGTGCCATCAGTGTTCGGTCAGGGGGGAACACCGGGGAGCTGTTTTTT
D gene: TRBD2; V gene: TRBV15; J gene: TRBJ2-3; clone size: NA; CDR3 protein: CATSRVASGVSTDTQYF; CDR3 DNA: TGTGCCACCAGCAGAGTGGCTAGCGGGGTGAGCACAGATACGCAGTATTTT
D gene: NA; V gene: TRBV30; J gene: TRBJ2-2; clone size: once; CDR3 protein: CAWSVQLAIGELFF; CDR3 DNA: TGTGCCTGGAGTGTACAACTAGCTATCGGGGAGCTGTTTTTT
D gene: NA; V gene: TRBV11-3; J gene: TRBJ2-3; clone size: NA; CDR3 protein: CASSLIDSPGDTQYF; CDR3 DNA: TGTGCCAGCAGCTTAATAGACAGTCCGGGAGATACGCAGTATTTT
D gene: TRBD2; V gene: TRBV27; J gene: TRBJ2-7; clone size: NA; CDR3 protein: CATRTGLAAEQYF; CDR3 DNA: TGTGCCACCAGAACCGGACTAGCGGCCGAGCAGTACTTC
D gene: NA; V gene: TRBV2; J gene: TRBJ1-1; clone size: NA; CDR3 protein: CASGTFRGTEAFF; CDR3 DNA: TGTGCCAGCGGGACTTTTCGGGGCACTGAAGCTTTCTTT
D gene: TRBD1; V gene: TRBV7-2; J gene: TRBJ1-1; clone size: NA; CDR3 protein: CASSLVTGGRDTEAFF; CDR3 DNA: TGTGCCAGCAGCTTAGTGACAGGGGGGAGGGACACTGAAGCTTTCTTT
D gene: TRBD1; V gene: TRBV23-1; J gene: TRBJ2-7; clone size: few; CDR3 protein: CASSQANRGADF; CDR3 DNA: TGCGCCAGCAGTCAAGCGAACAGGGGCGCGGACTTC
D gene: NA; V gene: TRBV25-1; J gene: TRBJ1-1; clone size: NA; CDR3 protein: CASGRSGISEAFF; CDR3 DNA: TGTGCCAGCGGCCGGAGCGGGATTTCTGAAGCTTTCTTT
D gene: TRBD2; V gene: TRBV18; J gene: TRBJ2-1; clone size: NA; CDR3 protein: CASSPGLDEQFF; CDR3 DNA: TGTGCCAGCTCACCGGGACTAGACGAGCAGTTCTTC
D gene: NA; V gene: TRBV5-6; J gene: TRBJ1-2; clone size: NA; CDR3 protein: CASRNTQIFVNYGYTF; CDR3 DNA: TGTGCCAGCAGGAATACACAGATTTTTGTTAATTATGGCTACACCTTC
D gene: TRBD1; V gene: TRBV4-1; J gene: TRBJ2-2; clone size: once; CDR3 protein: CASSRTGQAYGELFF; CDR3 DNA: TGCGCCAGCAGCCGCACGGGACAGGCATACGGGGAGCTGTTTTTT
D gene: NA; V gene: TRBV6-5; J gene: TRBJ2-3; clone size: NA; CDR3 protein: CASSYGGSDTQYF; CDR3 DNA: TGTGCCAGCAGTTACGGGGGGTCAGATACGCAGTATTTT
D gene: TRBD1; V gene: TRBV4-3; J gene: TRBJ1-4; clone size: NA; CDR3 protein: CASSPLVGQATNEKLFF; CDR3 DNA: TGCGCCAGCAGCCCACTGGTCGGACAGGCAACTAATGAAAAACTGTTTTTT
D gene: NA; V gene: TRBV18; J gene: TRBJ2-5; clone size: NA; CDR3 protein: CASSPLASETQYF; CDR3 DNA: TGTGCCAGCTCACCACTAGCGTCAGAGACCCAGTACTTC
D gene: TRBD1; V gene: TRBV5-4; J gene: TRBJ2-7; clone size: NA; CDR3 protein: CASSSGDRGHEQYF; CDR3 DNA: TGTGCCAGCAGTTCCGGGGACAGGGGGCATGAGCAGTACTTC
D gene: TRBD1; V gene: TRBV5-1; J gene: TRBJ2-5; clone size: NA; CDR3 protein: CASSLGTATETQYF; CDR3 DNA: TGCGCCAGCAGCTTAGGGACAGCGACAGAGACCCAGTACTTC
D gene: NA; V gene: TRBV28; J gene: TRBJ2-3; clone size: NA; CDR3 protein: CASSPPGTDTQYF; CDR3 DNA: TGTGCCAGCAGCCCCCCCGGGACAGATACGCAGTATTTT
D gene: NA; V gene: TRBV7-2; J gene: TRBJ2-7; clone size: NA; CDR3 protein: CASRPMSGESYEQYF; CDR3 DNA: TGTGCCAGCCGCCCCATGTCGGGGGAGAGCTACGAGCAGTACTTC
D gene: NA; V gene: TRBV3-1/TRBV3-2; J gene: TRBJ2-5; clone size: NA; CDR3 protein: CASSHHGGAQYF; CDR3 DNA: TGTGCCAGCAGCCACCACGGAGGGGCCCAGTACTTC
D gene: TRBD1; V gene: TRBV6-2/TRBV6-3; J gene: TRBJ1-2; clone size: NA; CDR3 protein: CASSETGVYGYTF; CDR3 DNA: TGTGCCAGCAGCGAAACAGGGGTATATGGCTACACCTTC
D gene: TRBD1; V gene: TRBV7-9; J gene: TRBJ1-1; clone size: NA; CDR3 protein: CASSGTGITEAFF; CDR3 DNA: TGTGCCAGCAGCGGGACAGGGATCACTGAAGCTTTCTTT
D gene: NA; V gene: TRBV9; J gene: TRBJ2-7; clone size: NA; CDR3 protein: CASSVGGSAGEQYF; CDR3 DNA: TGTGCCAGCAGCGTAGGGGGAAGTGCGGGAGAGCAGTACTTC
D gene: NA; V gene: TRBV29-1; J gene: TRBJ2-2; clone size: NA; CDR3 protein: CSVGQNTGELFF; CDR3 DNA: TGCAGCGTTGGACAGAACACCGGGGAGCTGTTTTTT
D gene: NA; V gene: TRBV18; J gene: TRBJ1-5; clone size: once; CDR3 protein: CASALKSNQPQHF; CDR3 DNA: TGTGCCAGCGCTCTAAAAAGCAATCAGCCCCAGCATTTT
D gene: TRBD1; V gene: TRBV11-2; J gene: TRBJ1-4; clone size: NA; CDR3 protein: CASSQGQINEKLFF; CDR3 DNA: TGTGCCAGCAGCCAGGGACAGATAAATGAAAAACTGTTTTTT
D gene: TRBD1; V gene: TRBV19; J gene: TRBJ2-2; clone size: NA; CDR3 protein: CASSIGGTGSGELFF; CDR3 DNA: TGTGCCAGTAGTATAGGAGGGACAGGGTCCGGGGAGCTGTTTTTT
D gene: TRBD1; V gene: TRBV27; J gene: TRBJ1-6; clone size: NA; CDR3 protein: CASSSITGTGEGSPLHF; CDR3 DNA: TGTGCCAGCAGTTCGATTACTGGGACAGGGGAGGGTTCACCCCTCCACTTT
D gene: TRBD2; V gene: TRBV5-1; J gene: TRBJ2-5; clone size: NA; CDR3 protein: CASSSGTNQETQYF; CDR3 DNA: TGCGCCAGCAGCAGTGGGACTAACCAAGAGACCCAGTACTTC
D gene: NA; V gene: TRBV6-2/TRBV6-3; J gene: TRBJ2-1; clone size: NA; CDR3 protein: CASSNPGYSGEQFF; CDR3 DNA: TGTGCCAGCAGTAATCCGGGATATAGTGGTGAGCAGTTCTTC
D gene: NA; V gene: TRBV6-5; J gene: TRBJ1-1; clone size: NA; CDR3 protein: CASSYFGENTEAFF; CDR3 DNA: TGTGCCAGCAGTTATTTCGGGGAGAACACTGAAGCTTTCTTT
D gene: NA; V gene: TRBV2; J gene: TRBJ1-1; clone size: NA; CDR3 protein: CASSEAQGAEAFF; CDR3 DNA: TGTGCCAGCAGTGAAGCGCAAGGGGCTGAAGCTTTCTTT
D gene: NA; V gene: TRBV7-2; J gene: TRBJ2-7; clone size: NA; CDR3 protein: CASSLAQASYEQYF; CDR3 DNA: TGTGCCAGCAGCTTAGCCCAGGCCTCCTACGAGCAGTACTTC
D gene: NA; V gene: TRBV20-1; J gene: TRBJ2-7; clone size: NA; CDR3 protein: CSARGSGEQYF; CDR3 DNA: TGCAGTGCTAGAGGGAGCGGGGAGCAGTACTTC
D gene: TRBD1; V gene: TRBV19; J gene: TRBJ1-5; clone size: NA; CDR3 protein: CASSKEQGIRDQPQHF; CDR3 DNA: TGTGCCAGTAGTAAAGAACAGGGGATCCGGGATCAGCCCCAGCATTTT
D gene: NA; V gene: TRBV28; J gene: TRBJ2-5; clone size: NA; CDR3 protein: CASSRRRGTKETQYF; CDR3 DNA: TGTGCCAGCAGCCGCCGCCGGGGGACCAAAGAGACCCAGTACTTC
D gene: TRBD1; V gene: TRBV12-3/TRBV12-4; J gene: TRBJ2-7; clone size: NA; CDR3 protein: CASSRDRTYEQYF; CDR3 DNA: TGTGCCAGCAGCCGGGACAGAACCTACGAGCAGTACTTC
D gene: NA; V gene: TRBV30; J gene: TRBJ1-6; clone size: NA; CDR3 protein: CAWGESSPLHF; CDR3 DNA: TGTGCCTGGGGGGAGAGTTCACCCCTCCACTTT
D gene: TRBD1; V gene: TRBV6-4; J gene: TRBJ1-2; clone size: NA; CDR3 protein: CASSETLQGSLTF; CDR3 DNA: TGTGCCAGCAGTGAAACATTACAGGGGAGTCTCACCTTC
D gene: TRBD2; V gene: TRBV3-1/TRBV3-2; J gene: TRBJ2-3; clone size: NA; CDR3 protein: CASSPPRGGRDTDTQYF; CDR3 DNA: TGTGCCAGCAGCCCCCCCAGGGGCGGGAGGGACACAGATACGCAGTATTTT
D gene: NA; V gene: TRBV29-1; J gene: TRBJ2-5; clone size: NA; CDR3 protein: CSVERTSQETQYF; CDR3 DNA: TGCAGCGTTGAACGCACGAGCCAAGAGACCCAGTACTTC
D gene: NA; V gene: TRBV4-1; J gene: TRBJ2-2; clone size: once; CDR3 protein: CASSHLGRGWNTGELFF; CDR3 DNA: TGCGCCAGCAGCCACCTGGGCAGGGGATGGAACACCGGGGAGCTGTTTTTT
D gene: TRBD1; V gene: TRBV9; J gene: TRBJ1-1; clone size: NA; CDR3 protein: CASSRTGDRGIAEAFF; CDR3 DNA: TGTGCCAGCAGCCGGACGGGGGACAGGGGTATCGCTGAAGCTTTCTTT
D gene: NA; V gene: TRBV25-1; J gene: TRBJ2-7; clone size: NA; CDR3 protein: CASSDLLAEYF; CDR3 DNA: TGTGCCAGCAGTGATCTCCTTGCGGAGTACTTC
D gene: NA; V gene: TRBV2; J gene: TRBJ2-7; clone size: NA; CDR3 protein: CASSESAGVAYEQYF; CDR3 DNA: TGTGCCAGCAGTGAATCGGCCGGGGTTGCGTACGAGCAGTACTTC
D gene: NA; V gene: TRBV7-2; J gene: TRBJ2-7; clone size: NA; CDR3 protein: CASSLEYNYEQYF; CDR3 DNA: TGTGCCAGCAGCTTAGAATACAACTACGAGCAGTACTTC
D gene: NA; V gene: TRBV11-2; J gene: TRBJ1-4; clone size: once; CDR3 protein: CASSLDGTGYEKLFF; CDR3 DNA: TGTGCCAGCAGCTTAGATGGAACGGGTTATGAAAAACTGTTTTTT
D gene: TRBD1; V gene: TRBV7-9; J gene: TRBJ1-6; clone size: NA; CDR3 protein: CASSLGGQGGNSPLHF; CDR3 DNA: TGTGCCAGCAGCTTAGGGGGACAGGGTGGTAATTCACCCCTCCACTTT
D gene: TRBD1; V gene: TRBV6-6; J gene: TRBJ2-1; clone size: NA; CDR3 protein: CASSTSGTGNEQFF; CDR3 DNA: TGTGCCAGCAGTACCTCCGGGACAGGCAATGAGCAGTTCTTC
D gene: NA; V gene: TRBV7-2; J gene: TRBJ2-7; clone size: many; CDR3 protein: CASSLSQRYEQYF; CDR3 DNA: TGTGCCAGCAGCTTATCCCAGCGATACGAGCAGTACTTC
D gene: NA; V gene: TRBV19; J gene: TRBJ1-5; clone size: NA; CDR3 protein: CASSMEGRGDQPQHF; CDR3 DNA: TGTGCCAGTAGTATGGAAGGGAGGGGGGATCAGCCCCAGCATTTT